This TCR beta chain was identified in a study of blood T cell repertoires in COVID-19. Study in general: Italy, Spain and the United States were the sources of the convalescent and acute COVID-19 samples.

Concerning this clone itself: Other DNA sequences in this sample translate to the same CDR3.

Authors' data handling: Researchers report that nucleated cell counts were estimated from reference gene primer amplification. Profiled with immunoSEQ multiplex PCR; TCRdb holds only in-frame clones, not every one. V, J and clone size are those of that table, while D and trimming were read from the DNA. The sample lists over 300,000 clones, around 90% occurring once. Germline V gene lookup returns CDR1 MNHEY and CDR2 SMNVEV (reference sequence). Trimming shortened V by 5 bases and J by 1 base, and 11 bases separated the two germline ends. CDR3 length equals 14 residues. This clonotype originated in a man aged 35-49 years with acute or convalescent COVID-19. The rearrangement joins TRBV27 to TRBJ1-2; weak D call: TRBD1 (6 bases). The sequencing sample was made of peripheral blood. The CDR3 loop is CASSATGYNYGYTF. CDR3 bases: TGTGCCAGCAGTGCGACAGGCTATAACTATGGCTACACCTTC.